The sequence of this T cell receptor beta chain was determined in a study of shared clonotypes between healthy human individuals. Across the study: CD8 memory received one plate per donor, CD8 naive two, CD4 memory three and CD4 naive three.

Profiled with immunoSEQ multiplex PCR; TCRdb holds only in-frame clones, not every one. The repertoire holds around 2.5 million clones, with approximately 94% as singletons. About this clone itself: Its antigen is unidentified.

Regarding the study as a whole: It was the non-shared clonotypes that had lower generation probabilities than clonotypes shared by all four donors.

The CDR3 spans 17 residues. Trimming left V 6 bases short and J 1 base short, with 21 bases between. Germline CDR1 LNHDA, CDR2 SQIVND (reference sequence). The sample comprised naive CD4+ T cells from PBMCs. Subset: CD45RA+ positively selected. The clonotype was recovered from a man younger than 35 in good health. Some clones in this sample may be carry-over from other donors' samples. V usage is TRBV19 and J usage is TRBJ1-1; perhaps TRBD1 as D (5 bases). The CDR3 loop is CASREGRDHPRNTEAFF. CDR3 bases: TGTGCCAGTAGAGAGGGACGGGACCACCCTCGGAACACTGAAGCTTTCTTT. The full variable domain, its missing parts supplied by reference TRBV19 and TRBJ1-1, is DGGITQSPKYLFRKEGQNVTLSCEQNLNHDAMYWYRQDPGQGLRLIYYSQIVNDFQKGDIAEGYSVSREKKESFPLTVTSAQKNPTAFYLCASREGRDHPRNTEAFFGQGTRLTVV.